The clone carrying this T cell receptor beta chain was counted at least ten times. TCR beta CDR3 regions were amplified from RNA. First-round RT-PCR of the TCR CDR3 relied on the HTBI primer set. Using its own MiXCR run on the multiplex PCR reads, TCRdb lists one record per CDR3 protein. Here the sample spans some 490,000 distinct CDR3 sequences, about 22% being singletons. These data originate in a study of T cells in Graves' hyperthyroidism and ophthalmopathy. The CDR3 is made up of 15 amino acids. V lost 6 bases to trimming and J lost 8 bases; unmatched junction nucleotides: 9. Germline lookup yields CDR1 SGHVS and CDR2 FQNEAQ.

This TCR came from a woman aged 65 to 85 with Graves' ophthalmopathy. This chain uses TRBV7-8 with TRBJ2-3; 12 bases are a match to TRBD2. Sequences were obtained from blood. The DNA for the CDR3 is TGTGCCAGCAGAGGTGGACTAGCGGGACGGTTTACGCAGTATTTT. Protein: CASRGGLAGRFTQYF.